These T cell receptor beta chains were read from a single sample in a study of memory CD4+ T cells and cytomegalovirus serostatus. Profiled with immunoSEQ multiplex PCR; TCRdb holds only in-frame clones, not every one. Of 61,000 or so clones in the sample, around three quarters were seen once. The sample consisted of memory CD4+ T cells from blood. These receptor sequences come from an adult in good health and CMV-seronegative. Some clones in this sample may be carry-over from other donors' samples. The CDR3 runs from the conserved cysteine through the conserved F or W. The order of the fields is CDR3 DNA, CDR3 protein, D gene, V gene, J gene, CDR3 length, clone size. A D gene is named only where the DNA matches it firmly. The size field is filled for only some rows; it gives once, few, many or a size class.

TGTGCCAGCAGCTTATTTGGCGGGGACACAGATACGCAGTATTTT	CASSLFGGDTDTQYF	.	TRBV7-9	TRBJ2-3	15	.
TGCGCCAGCAGATCTGTCTCTGGAAACACCATATATTTT	CASRSVSGNTIYF	.	TRBV10-2	TRBJ1-3	13	.
TGTGCCAGCACTACGACGGGAGAGACCCAGTACTTC	CASTTTGETQYF	.	TRBV2	TRBJ2-5	12	.
TGTGCCAGCAGCCTAGGGTCTCTACAAGAGACCCAGTACTTC	CASSLGSLQETQYF	.	TRBV11-2	TRBJ2-5	14	.
TGTGCCAGCAGCTCGACCACCCGGGGAGGTACGCAGTATTTT	CASSSTTRGGTQYF	.	TRBV7-2	TRBJ2-3	14	once
TGTGCCTACGACAGGAATGCCTACGAGCAGTACTTC	CAYDRNAYEQYF	.	TRBV30	TRBJ2-7	12	.
TGTGCCAGCAGCTTCGGACAGGGGAACACTGAAGCTTTCTTT	CASSFGQGNTEAFF	TRBD1	TRBV11-2	TRBJ1-1	14	few
TGCGCCAGCAGCTTGGCCAAGCCCAGCACAGATACGCAGTATTTT	CASSLAKPSTDTQYF	.	TRBV5-1	TRBJ2-3	15	.
TGCGCCAGCAGCCCGGGACTAGCGGGAGGCCAGGAGACCCAGTACTTC	CASSPGLAGGQETQYF	TRBD2	TRBV4-1	TRBJ2-5	16	.
TGCGCCAGCACGGGAGGACTGACAGGGCATTACGAGCAGTACTTC	CASTGGLTGHYEQYF	.	TRBV10-1	TRBJ2-7	15	.
TGTGCCAGCAGTTCCCGGAACAGGGGCATGAACACTGAAGCTTTCTTT	CASSSRNRGMNTEAFF	TRBD1	TRBV27	TRBJ1-1	16	.
TGTGCCAGCAGCTTAGGTTACGGGGGAGGCTACACCTTC	CASSLGYGGGYTF	.	TRBV7-2	TRBJ1-2	13	.
TGCGCCAGCAGCTTGGGACAGGGCTACAATGAGCAGTTCTTC	CASSLGQGYNEQFF	TRBD1	TRBV5-1	TRBJ2-1	14	.
TGTGCCAGCAGCTTGGATCAGGGGGAGAATTCACCCCTCCACTTT	CASSLDQGENSPLHF	TRBD1	TRBV5-4	TRBJ1-6	15	.
TGTGCCAGTAGTCGGGACAGGGGGCACTATGGCTACACCTTC	CASSRDRGHYGYTF	TRBD1	TRBV19	TRBJ1-2	14	few
TGCAGCGTTGCAACAGGGGCGAACACTGAAGCTTTCTTT	CSVATGANTEAFF	TRBD1	TRBV29-1	TRBJ1-1	13	.
TGTGCCAGCACTAGACAGGGTTCGGGCGAGCAGTACTTC	CASTRQGSGEQYF	TRBD1	TRBV28	TRBJ2-7	13	.